The present entry profiles one T cell receptor (beta chain) with its context. Its antigen is not identified. This record belongs to a study of shared clonotypes between healthy human individuals. Study findings and constraints: Donors were few, which limited the genetic and exposure-history diversity represented.

V was clipped by 2 bases and J by 4 bases, with 11 bases between them. This CDR3 has 14 amino acids. CDR1 and CDR2 from the germline V gene are SEHNR and FQNEAQ (reference sequence). The authors' processing: Filtering was not the same, since immunoSEQ gave junction-only sequences without quality scores. The assay was immunoSEQ multiplex PCR, and TCRdb's table has in-frame clones only and misses some. V, J and clone size derive from that table, while D and trimming were established from the DNA sequence. The data show around 2.1 million clones, roughly 91% seen once. As defined, naive CD8 cells were CD45RO-negative and positively selected for CCR7, with terminally differentiated effector memory CD45RA+ cells excluded.

This sequence joins TRBV7-9 and TRBJ1-2; D ambiguous. The source is a young man in good health. Some clones in this sample may be carry-over from other donors' samples. The sample was naive CD8+ T cells from PBMCs. In nucleotides, the CDR3 is TGTGCCAGCAGCTTACCAGGCACCATCTATGGCTACACCTTC. Amino acids: CASSLPGTIYGYTF. The full variable domain, with the rest looked up from reference TRBV7-9 and TRBJ1-2, is DTGVSQNPRHKITKRGQNVTFRCDPISEHNRLYWYRQTLGQGPEFLTYFQNEAQLEKSRLLSDRFSAERPKGSFSTLEIQRTEQGDSAMYLCASSLPGTIYGYTFGSGTRLTVV.